The 8 T cell receptor beta chains below come from one sample, sequenced in a study of blood T cell repertoires in COVID-19. The method was immunoSEQ multiplex PCR; TCRdb's version includes in-frame clones alone and lacks a portion of them. Of hundreds of thousands of clones listed, about 86% are singletons. Sequencing used peripheral blood. The receptors originated from a woman aged 55-69 years with COVID-19, enrolled during active disease.

This clone appeared a single time. This chain connects TRBV5-1 to TRBJ2-5, with a weak D call TRBD2 (5 bases). This CDR3 is 20 amino acids long. Germline V gene lookup returns CDR1 SGHRS and CDR2 YFSETQ. V lost 1 base to trimming and J lost 3 bases, with 28 bases between them. CDR3 DNA sequence: TGCGCCAGCAGCTTGAGGAGTGCCTCTAGCCCGTCAACATGGGAAGAGACCCAGTACTTC. Protein product: CASSLRSASSPSTWEETQYF. The complete variable domain, with remaining parts taken from reference TRBV5-1 and TRBJ2-5, reads KAGVTQTPRYLIKTRGQQVTLSCSPISGHRSVSWYQQTPGQGLQFLFEYFSETQRNKGNFPGRFSGRQFSNSRSEMNVSTLELGDSALYLCASSLRSASSPSTWEETQYFGPGTRLLVL.

The chain couples TRBV9 to TRBJ1-2, with 7 nucleotides matching TRBD1. Germline assignment: CDR1 SGDLS and CDR2 YYNGEE. V dropped 5 bases and J dropped 0; count of bases not matched to a gene: 7. The CDR3 has 15 amino acids. The DNA of the CDR3 is TGTGCCAGCAGTAGGGACAGCCTACCTAACTATGGCTACACCTTC. It codes for CASSRDSLPNYGYTF.

The V call is TRBV19, the J call TRBJ1-6; D is undetermined. The CDR3 is 13 amino acids. Germline V gives CDR1 LNHDA, CDR2 SQIVND (reference sequence). V was pared by 3 bases and J by 13 bases, with 13 bases between. The CDR3 DNA is TGTGCCAGTAGTATTAATCGGGAAGCTCCCCTCCACTTT. Amino acid sequence: CASSINREAPLHF. The whole variable domain, filled in from reference TRBV19 and TRBJ1-6, reads DGGITQSPKYLFRKEGQNVTLSCEQNLNHDAMYWYRQDPGQGLRLIYYSQIVNDFQKGDIAEGYSVSREKKESFPLTVTSAQKNPTAFYLCASSINREAPLHFGNGTRLTVT.

The V call is TRBV28, the J call TRBJ2-7; the match to TRBD2 covers 7 bases. The ends lost 5 bases at V and 0 bases at J; junction bases unmatched: 7. The CDR3 length is 15 residues. Germline V CDR1 and CDR2: MDHEN, SYDVKM. The CDR3 spells CASSAGDGGSYEQYF. The DNA of the CDR3 is TGTGCCAGCAGTGCGGGGGACGGGGGCTCCTACGAGCAGTACTTC. Using reference TRBV28 and TRBJ2-7 for the parts outside the CDR3, the full variable domain is DVKVTQSSRYLVKRTGEKVFLECVQDMDHENMFWYRQDPGLGLRLIYFSYDVKMKEKGDIPEGYSVSREKKERFSLILESASTNQTSMYLCASSAGDGGSYEQYFGPGTRLTVT.

This clone was found a few times. V and J are TRBV5-1 and TRBJ1-6; weak D call: TRBD1 (6 bases). The CDR3 is 15 amino acids. V lost 0 bases and J lost 7, with 11 bases in between. The germline V gene encodes CDR1 SGHRS and CDR2 YFSETQ. The CDR3 spells CASSLGQGTNSPLHF. In DNA form, the CDR3 reads TGCGCCAGCAGCTTGGGTCAGGGGACCAATTCACCCCTCCACTTT.

The chain has TRBV29-1 and TRBJ2-7; 14 nucleotides agree with TRBD2. Germline CDR1 reads SQVTM; CDR2 reads ANQGSEA. Unmatched junction bases numbered 6, after V lost 5 bases and J lost 3 bases. The CDR3 has 15 amino acids. The CDR3 sequence: CSVKAGTSGGYEQYF. DNA of the CDR3: TGCAGCGTTAAAGCCGGGACTAGCGGGGGCTACGAGCAGTACTTC.

The J gene is TRBJ2-1, the V gene TRBV6-1, with D possibly TRBD1 on 5 matching bases. Trimming pared 0 bases from V and 5 bases from J, leaving 11 bases between. CDR1 is MNHNS and CDR2 is SASEGT in the germline V gene. This CDR3 comprises 15 residues. This chain's CDR3 is CASSEAKTGNNEQFF. The CDR3 DNA follows: TGTGCCAGCAGTGAAGCTAAAACAGGCAACAATGAGCAGTTCTTC.

V and J are TRBV4-1 and TRBJ2-7, with TRBD2 identical over 7 bases. CDR1 is MGHRA and CDR2 is YSYEKL in the germline V gene. The CDR3 covers 14 residues. V dropped 4 bases and J dropped 7; count of bases not matched to a gene: 10. CDR3 DNA: TGCGCCAGCAGCCCGCTCGCGGGGGAAGGTGAGCAGTACTTC. This codes for CASSPLAGEGEQYF.